The 29 T cell receptor beta chains below were found in one sample sequenced in a study of control samples from healthy donors and cancer patients. Profiling relied on immunoSEQ multiplex PCR, and the TCRdb table lists in-frame clones only, not all of them. This sample has some 90,000 clones, with roughly nine tenths found just once. The specimen was blood. These receptors all come from a woman aged 55-70 years in good health.

This clone was seen only a few times. The chain uses TRBV28 and TRBJ2-7, with D possibly matching TRBD1 (6 bases). CDR1 MDHEN and CDR2 SYDVKM come from the germline V gene. The CDR3 contains 13 residues. V shed 6 bases and J shed 3 bases, with 12 bases lying between them. CDR3: CASSQGGFYEQYF. CDR3 bases: TGTGCCAGCAGCCAAGGGGGTTTCTACGAGCAGTACTTC.

The chain carries TRBV6-4 and TRBJ2-5, with 13 bases lining up with TRBD2. V was clipped by 6 bases and J by 5 bases; unmatched bases: 6. From germline, CDR1 is MRHNA and CDR2 SNTAGT. The CDR3 is made up of 15 amino acids. The CDR3 DNA is TGTGCCAGCAGCGAACTAGCGGGGGGGCTGGAGACCCAGTACTTC. Translating gives CASSELAGGLETQYF.

The chain links TRBV5-1 to TRBJ2-7, with 10 bases aligning to TRBD1. The V gene end was trimmed by 5 bases and the J gene end by 0 bases; junction bases not matched to a gene: 2. In germline, CDR1 is SGHRS, CDR2 YFSETQ. The CDR3 totals 14 residues. In nucleotides, the CDR3 is TGCGCCAGCAGGGGACAGGGGCCCTCCTACGAGCAGTACTTC. Encoded protein: CASRGQGPSYEQYF.

J is TRBJ2-7 and V is TRBV5-1; D call uncertain. Per the germline V gene, CDR1 is SGHRS and CDR2 is YFSETQ. V was pared by 0 bases and J by 2 bases, with 6 bases between. CDR3 size: 13 residues. Here the CDR3 reads CASSLDGTYEQYF. The CDR3 DNA reads TGCGCCAGCAGCTTGGACGGAACCTACGAGCAGTACTTC. The full variable domain, completed using reference TRBV5-1 and TRBJ2-7, is KAGVTQTPRYLIKTRGQQVTLSCSPISGHRSVSWYQQTPGQGLQFLFEYFSETQRNKGNFPGRFSGRQFSNSRSEMNVSTLELGDSALYLCASSLDGTYEQYFGPGTRLTVT.

The CDR3 nucleotides are TGTGCCAGCAGGGATCTCGCGGGAAACACCATATATTTT. It codes for CASRDLAGNTIYF. The chain carries TRBV6-5 and TRBJ1-3, with D uncertain. Germline loops: CDR1 MNHEY, CDR2 SVGAGI. CDR3 length: 13 amino acids. V was trimmed by 6 bases and J by 4 bases, leaving 10 bases between them.

The gene calls are TRBV5-1 and TRBJ1-1, with a tentative D call TRBD1 (5 bases). The CDR3 is 14 residues long. Germline V gives CDR1 SGHRS, CDR2 YFSETQ. Trimming took 2 bases from V and 1 from J, leaving 9 bases between them. CDR3 coding DNA: TGCGCCAGCAGCTTAGACAGTTCGAACACTGAAGCTTTCTTT. Its translation is CASSLDSSNTEAFF.

The rearrangement joins TRBV19 to TRBJ1-5, with D maybe TRBD1 (6 bases). Germline V gene sequence: CDR1 LNHDA, CDR2 SQIVND (reference sequence). This CDR3 region has 15 residues. V dropped 7 bases and J dropped 2 bases, with 15 bases sitting between them. CDR3 in amino acids: CASTIGGLGNQPQHF. In nucleotides, the CDR3 is TGTGCCAGTACCATAGGGGGGTTGGGCAATCAGCCCCAGCATTTT.

This clone was picked up one time. This chain links TRBV3-1 (or the pseudogene TRBV3-2) with TRBJ1-5, with 9 bases matching TRBD1. CDR3 length equals 15 residues. V lost 4 bases, J lost 7 bases, and 8 bases stayed unmatched. Germline-derived CDR1 and CDR2 are LGHDT and YNNKEL (reference sequence). CDR3 sequence: CASSPGQGREQPQHF. CDR3 nucleotides: TGTGCCAGCAGCCCGGGACAGGGAAGAGAACAGCCCCAGCATTTT.

This sequence joins TRBV4-2 and TRBJ1-5; 9 nucleotides agree with TRBD1. The CDR3 extends over 15 amino acids. V lost 3 bases to trimming and J lost 9 bases; unmatched junction nucleotides: 9. Germline V gene data show CDR1 as LGHNA and CDR2 as YNFKEQ. CDR3 region: CASSHLRTGAWPQHF. In DNA, the CDR3 is TGTGCCAGCAGCCACCTAAGGACAGGGGCATGGCCCCAGCATTTT.

This sequence joins TRBV20-1 and TRBJ1-2, with no clear D. Per the germline V gene, CDR1 is DFQATT and CDR2 is SNEGSKA (reference sequence). CDR3 size: 11 residues. The ends were cut back, 0 bases at V and 7 bases at J, with 6 bases in the middle. The CDR3 bases are TGCAGTGCTAGAGACCCAGGTGGCTACACCTTC. As protein: CSARDPGGYTF.

In DNA form, the CDR3 reads TGTGCCAGCAGTGAATTTGGGACAGAAAATGAAAAACTGTTTTTT. This encodes CASSEFGTENEKLFF. The V gene is TRBV2, the J gene TRBJ1-4; 7 bases line up with TRBD1. With V trimmed by 2 bases and J by 5 bases, 5 bases remained unmatched. The CDR3 extends over 15 amino acids. The germline CDR1 and CDR2 sequences are SNHLY and FYNNEI.

This sequence joins TRBV6-1 and TRBJ1-1; possible D gene TRBD1, 6 bases. V gave up 7 bases and J gave up 1 base, with 16 bases separating them. This CDR3 contains 15 residues. Germline loops: CDR1 MNHNS, CDR2 SASEGT. This chain's CDR3 is CASTQMTGRNTEAFF. The CDR3 coding sequence is TGTGCCAGCACTCAAATGACAGGCCGGAACACTGAAGCTTTCTTT.

The chain carries TRBV5-4 and TRBJ2-5, with 8 bases that match TRBD2. V shed 4 bases and J 4 bases; nucleotides not matched to a gene: 9. From germline, CDR1 is SGHNT and CDR2 YYREEE (reference sequence). This CDR3 region has 15 residues. CDR3 DNA: TGTGCCAGCAGCCCCACTAGCGGCTGGGGAGAGACCCAGTACTTC. Translation gives CASSPTSGWGETQYF.

The table lists this clone with a count of one. This chain joins TRBV21-1 and TRBJ2-5; whether TRBD2, the table's D call, matches the DNA was not checked. TRBV21-1 is a known pseudogene. The CDR3 is 18 residues long. The CDR3 DNA is TGTGCCAGCAGCCCCGTGGGCGATAGCGGGGGCCCGAAAGAGACCCAGTACTTC. Translation: CASSPVGDSGGPKETQYF.

In its sample, this clone was seen a few times. V is TRBV12-3 or TRBV12-4 and J is TRBJ2-3; a weak D match, TRBD2 (6 bases). The CDR3 runs to 11 residues. Trimming shortened V by 4 bases and J by 10 bases, and 9 bases separated the two germline ends. The CDR3 nucleotides read TGTGCCAGCAGTTGGGACTTGGCGCAGTATTTT. Protein: CASSWDLAQYF.

This chain links TRBV11-2 with TRBJ2-1; 8 nucleotides line up with TRBD2. The CDR3 has 14 amino acids. Germline V gene sequence: CDR1 SGHAT, CDR2 FQNNGV. V was pared by 2 bases and J by 6 bases, with 3 bases of the junction left unmatched. The CDR3, as DNA: TGTGCCAGCAGCTTAAACCGGGGGGGCAATGAGCAGTTCTTC. Amino acids: CASSLNRGGNEQFF.

The J gene is TRBJ1-6, the V gene TRBV7-2; 7 bases are a match to TRBD1. V shed 2 bases and J 7 bases; nucleotides not matched to a gene: 5. Looked up from germline, CDR1 is SGHTA and CDR2 is FQGNSA. This CDR3 has 15 residues. The CDR3 reads CASSLHGTANSPLHF. The CDR3 coding sequence is TGTGCCAGCAGCTTACACGGGACAGCAAATTCACCCCTCCACTTT.

In this sample, this clone turned up once. The rearrangement uses TRBV6-6 and TRBJ1-1; D ambiguous. The CDR3 is made up of 13 amino acids. V shed 2 bases and J shed 3 bases, with 7 bases lying between them. CDR1 MNHNY and CDR2 SVGAGI come from the germline V gene (reference sequence). The CDR3 protein is CASSYVKDTEAFF. DNA for the CDR3: TGTGCCAGCAGTTACGTGAAGGACACTGAAGCTTTCTTT.

This sequence joins TRBV14 and TRBJ2-7; D may be TRBD1 or TRBD2 (6 bases each). Germline V lookup: CDR1 SGHDN, CDR2 FVKESK. The V end was cut by 1 base, the J end by 9 bases, with 16 bases between. The CDR3 is made up of 14 amino acids. The CDR3 DNA reads as TGTGCCAGCAGCCAAGCTTTAGGGGGGCCGTCGCAGTACTTC. This translates into CASSQALGGPSQYF.

The rearrangement links TRBV28 to TRBJ2-3; 9 nucleotides line up with TRBD2. CDR3 length: 17 amino acids. CDR1 is MDHEN and CDR2 is SYDVKM in the germline V gene. V shed 7 bases, J shed 0 bases, and the junction held 11 bases outside the gene matches. The CDR3 spells CASILGGLASSTDTQYF. The CDR3 coding sequence is TGTGCCAGCATCTTAGGGGGACTAGCTTCTAGCACAGATACGCAGTATTTT.

The chain has TRBV7-8 and TRBJ2-7; TRBD2 might be the D (5 bases). CDR3 length: 14 residues. V lost 1 base and J lost 3, with 10 bases in between. Germline V gene data show CDR1 as SGHVS and CDR2 as FQNEAQ. The CDR3 nucleotides read TGTGCCAGCAGCTTAGAGCCGGGGATCTACGAGCAGTACTTC. Encoded protein: CASSLEPGIYEQYF.

The rearrangement uses TRBV28 and TRBJ2-7; no reliable D call. Germline CDR1 reads MDHEN; CDR2 reads SYDVKM. The V end was cut by 3 bases, the J end by 6 bases, with 6 bases between. The CDR3 spans 11 residues. The CDR3 region has the DNA TGTGCCAGCAGTTTGGTGTCCGAGCAGTACTTC. It encodes CASSLVSEQYF.

The table lists this clone with a count of one. CDR3 nucleotides: TGTGCCACCAGCAGAGTTCTAGAGGCCAATTCACCCCTCCACTTT. The encoded protein is CATSRVLEANSPLHF. This chain uses TRBV15 with TRBJ1-6, with no clear D. With 1 base removed from V and 7 bases from J, the gap between germline ends came to 11 bases. The CDR3 is made up of 15 amino acids. Germline-derived CDR1 and CDR2 are LNHNV and YYDKDF (reference sequence).

The rearrangement uses TRBV18 and TRBJ2-7; the D call may be TRBD1 or TRBD2 (5 bases each). From germline, CDR1 is KGHSH and CDR2 LQKENI. V shed 5 bases and J shed 2 bases, with 13 bases lying between them. The CDR3 has 14 residues. CDR3 amino acids: CASSRAAGTYEQYF. The CDR3 DNA reads as TGTGCCAGCTCAAGAGCGGCAGGGACCTACGAGCAGTACTTC. The full variable domain, rest sourced from reference TRBV18 and TRBJ2-7, is NAGVMQNPRHLVRRRGQEARLRCSPMKGHSHVYWYRQLPEEGLKFMVYLQKENIIDESGMPKERFSAEFPKEGPSILRIQQVVRGDSAAYFCASSRAAGTYEQYFGPGTRLTVT.

The rearrangement joins TRBV18 to TRBJ2-3; 10 bases fit TRBD2. Trimming took 4 bases from V and 6 from J; bases not matched to a gene: 10. CDR1 and CDR2 from the germline V gene are KGHSH and LQKENI. CDR3 size: 16 residues. CDR3 DNA sequence: TGTGCCAGCTCACTCAGCGGGAGGGCCAACCGTGATACGCAGTATTTT. It specifies CASSLSGRANRDTQYF.

In nucleotides, the CDR3 is TGCGCCAGCAGCCTAGTGACTAGCGGAGTATACAATGAGCAGTTCTTC. It translates to CASSLVTSGVYNEQFF. J is TRBJ2-1 and V is TRBV5-1; TRBD2 matches at 9 bases. The CDR3 extends over 16 amino acids. The junction had 9 bases not matched to a gene; V was cut back by 4 bases and J by 4 bases. CDR1 and CDR2 from the germline V gene are SGHRS and YFSETQ. The entire variable domain, with the rest obtained from reference TRBV5-1 and TRBJ2-1, is as follows: KAGVTQTPRYLIKTRGQQVTLSCSPISGHRSVSWYQQTPGQGLQFLFEYFSETQRNKGNFPGRFSGRQFSNSRSEMNVSTLELGDSALYLCASSLVTSGVYNEQFFGPGTRLTVL.

The chain recombines TRBV6-5 with TRBJ1-1; D gene ambiguous. The CDR3 has 13 amino acids. Germline V gives CDR1 MNHEY, CDR2 SVGAGI. Trimming took off 0 bases at V and 5 bases at J, with 7 bases between the two ends. The CDR3 sequence: CASSYSQVTEAFF. DNA of the CDR3: TGTGCCAGCAGTTACTCCCAGGTAACTGAAGCTTTCTTT.

The V gene is TRBV5-1, the J gene TRBJ2-7; 7 bases align to TRBD2. The length of the CDR3 is 15 residues. V dropped 4 bases and J dropped 2; count of bases not matched to a gene: 9. CDR1 and CDR2 from the germline V gene are SGHRS and YFSETQ. The CDR3 loop reads CASSLGEGLTYEQYF. The CDR3 DNA reads as TGCGCCAGCAGCCTGGGGGAGGGCCTAACCTACGAGCAGTACTTC.

V and J are TRBV9 and TRBJ2-2; TRBD2 is a possible D gene (7 bases). The CDR3 totals 15 residues. The germline V and J ends were trimmed by 4 bases and 8 bases, with 18 bases remaining between them. Germline V lookup: CDR1 SGDLS, CDR2 YYNGEE. The CDR3 region has the DNA TGTGCCAGCAGCACCTCCAGCGGGACAACTGGGGAGCTGTTTTTT. Amino acids: CASSTSSGTTGELFF.